This TCR beta chain was sequenced for a study of post-analysis software for immune sequencing data. Study background: Included among the disease courses, which were recorded for the cohort, were relapsing-remitting, secondary progressive and progressive-relapsing multiple sclerosis. Study results and caveats: The five TRBV segments detected at higher frequency in patients than in controls included TRBV5-6, TRBV5-1 and TRBV20-1.

Concerning this clonotype itself: No antigen is known for it.

Germline CDR1 reads DFQATT; CDR2 reads SNEGSKA (reference sequence). This CDR3 contains 17 residues. Trimming cost V 2 bases and J 2 bases; bases outside gene matches: 11. Unique molecular identifiers were present in the TCR beta cDNA libraries. MiXCR was run by TCRdb on the PCR reads, yielding one entry per CDR3 protein. The table shows almost 700,000 distinct CDR3 sequences, with around 64% occurring only once. The sample consisted of blood. The receptor comes from a girl aged 2 to 10 with multiple sclerosis. V usage is TRBV20-1 and J usage is TRBJ2-3; 9 nucleotides agree with TRBD2. In nucleotides, the CDR3 is TGCAGTGCTAGATCGGGAGGCGGGAGGGCCCACACAGATACGCAGTATTTT. It encodes CSARSGGGRAHTDTQYF.